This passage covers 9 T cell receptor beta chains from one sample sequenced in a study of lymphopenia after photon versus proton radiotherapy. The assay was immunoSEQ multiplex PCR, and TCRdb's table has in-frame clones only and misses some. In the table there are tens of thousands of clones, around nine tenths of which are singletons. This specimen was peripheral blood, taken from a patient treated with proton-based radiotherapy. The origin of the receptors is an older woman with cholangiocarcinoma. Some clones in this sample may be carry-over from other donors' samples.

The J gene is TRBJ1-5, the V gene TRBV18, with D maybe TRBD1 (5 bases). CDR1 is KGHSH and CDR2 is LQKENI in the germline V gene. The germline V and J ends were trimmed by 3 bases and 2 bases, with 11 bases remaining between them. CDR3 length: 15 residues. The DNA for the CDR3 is TGTGCCAGCTCACCTCTCCGACAGCGCAATCAGCCCCAGCATTTT. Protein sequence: CASSPLRQRNQPQHF.

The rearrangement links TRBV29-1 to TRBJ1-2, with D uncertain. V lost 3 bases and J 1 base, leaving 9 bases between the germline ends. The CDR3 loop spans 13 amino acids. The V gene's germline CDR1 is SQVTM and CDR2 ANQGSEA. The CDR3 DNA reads TGCAGCGTTGAGTACACCCTTAACTATGGCTACACCTTC. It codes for CSVEYTLNYGYTF.

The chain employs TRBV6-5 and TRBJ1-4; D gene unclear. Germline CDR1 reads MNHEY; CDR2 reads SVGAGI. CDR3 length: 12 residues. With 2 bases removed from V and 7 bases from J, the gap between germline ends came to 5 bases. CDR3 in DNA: TGTGCCAGCAGTTACGTGGGTGAAAAACTGTTTTTT. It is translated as CASSYVGEKLFF.

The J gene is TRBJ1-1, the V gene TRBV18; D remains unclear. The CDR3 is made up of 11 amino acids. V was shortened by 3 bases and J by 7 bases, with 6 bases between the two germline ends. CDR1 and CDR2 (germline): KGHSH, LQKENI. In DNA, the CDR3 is TGTGCCAGCTCACCGACCGATGAAGCTTTCTTT. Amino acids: CASSPTDEAFF. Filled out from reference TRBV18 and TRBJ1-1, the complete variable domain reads NAGVMQNPRHLVRRRGQEARLRCSPMKGHSHVYWYRQLPEEGLKFMVYLQKENIIDESGMPKERFSAEFPKEGPSILRIQQVVRGDSAAYFCASSPTDEAFFGQGTRLTVV.

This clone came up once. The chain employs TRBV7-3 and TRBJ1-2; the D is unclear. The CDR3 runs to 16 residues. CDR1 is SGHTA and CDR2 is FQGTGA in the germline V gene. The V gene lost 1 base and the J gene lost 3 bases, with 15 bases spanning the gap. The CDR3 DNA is TGTGCCAGCAGCTTAATAGGTCACAACAAAGACTATGGCTACACCTTC. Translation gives CASSLIGHNKDYGYTF.

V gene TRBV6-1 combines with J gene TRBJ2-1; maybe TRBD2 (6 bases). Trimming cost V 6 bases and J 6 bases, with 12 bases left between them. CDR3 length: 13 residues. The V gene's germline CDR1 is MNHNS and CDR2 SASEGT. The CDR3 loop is CASRRGWGNEQFF. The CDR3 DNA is TGTGCCAGCAGGCGGGGATGGGGCAATGAGCAGTTCTTC.

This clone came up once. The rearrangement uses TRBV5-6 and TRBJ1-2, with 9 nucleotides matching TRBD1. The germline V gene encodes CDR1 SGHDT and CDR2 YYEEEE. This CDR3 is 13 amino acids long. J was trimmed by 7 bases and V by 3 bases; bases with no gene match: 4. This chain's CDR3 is CASSWGQGLGYTF. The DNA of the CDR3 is TGTGCCAGCAGCTGGGGACAGGGCCTTGGCTACACCTTC.

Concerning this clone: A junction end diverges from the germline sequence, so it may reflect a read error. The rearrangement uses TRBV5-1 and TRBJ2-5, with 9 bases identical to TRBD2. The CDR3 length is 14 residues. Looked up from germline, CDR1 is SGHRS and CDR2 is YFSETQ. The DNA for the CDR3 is TGCGCCAGCAGCGCCGGGACTAGCCAAAAGACCCAGTACTTC. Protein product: CASSAGTSQKTQYF.

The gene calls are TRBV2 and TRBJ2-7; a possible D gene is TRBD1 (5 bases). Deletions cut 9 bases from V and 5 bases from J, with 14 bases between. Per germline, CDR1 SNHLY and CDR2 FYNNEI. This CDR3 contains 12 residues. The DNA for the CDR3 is TGTGCCAGAGAAACAAGGGGTAACGAGCAGTACTTC. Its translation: CARETRGNEQYF.